These T cell receptor beta chains were read from a single sample in a study of OX40 agonist ivuxolimab in advanced cancers. Only in-frame clones appear in the TCRdb table, and some are missing; sequencing was by immunoSEQ multiplex PCR. The sample holds about 69,000 clones, around 85% seen once. Material: CD4+ or CD8+ T cells sorted from blood, obtained in a trial of the OX40 agonist ivuxolimab. These receptors were taken from an adult with an advanced solid tumor such as melanoma, head and neck, liver or kidney cancer. CDR3s include the opening cysteine and the closing phenylalanine or tryptophan. The D gene is left open where the match is weak. Clone size appears in some rows only: once, few, many, or a class for an expanded clone.

v_gene: TRBV5-1
d_gene: TRBD2
abundance: .
j_gene: TRBJ2-3
CDR3nt: TGCGCCAGCAGCTTGGTTATTAGCGGGGGAGAACGCACAGATACGCAGTATTTT
CDR3aa: CASSLVISGGERTDTQYF

v_gene: TRBV5-1
d_gene: .
abundance: .
j_gene: TRBJ2-6
CDR3nt: TGCGCCAGCAGCTTGTTCCCCCTCTCTGGGGCCAACGTCCTGACTTTC
CDR3aa: CASSLFPLSGANVLTF

v_gene: TRBV7-9
d_gene: TRBD1
abundance: .
j_gene: TRBJ2-7
CDR3nt: TGTGCCACCTCCGACAGGGCAGGTAGCGAGCAGTACTTC
CDR3aa: CATSDRAGSEQYF

v_gene: TRBV5-6
d_gene: .
abundance: medium-sized
j_gene: TRBJ1-1
CDR3nt: TGTGCCAGCAGCTGGGGTTTTGCAGGGGACTTGAACACTGAAGCTTTCTTT
CDR3aa: CASSWGFAGDLNTEAFF

v_gene: TRBV19
d_gene: TRBD2
abundance: .
j_gene: TRBJ2-1
CDR3nt: TGTGCCAGTAGTATCGGGGATGCGGGAGAGTTCTTC
CDR3aa: CASSIGDAGEFF

v_gene: TRBV7-2
d_gene: TRBD1
abundance: .
j_gene: TRBJ2-1
CDR3nt: TGTGCCAGCAGCCGCCGACAGGGGGCCTACAATGAGCAGTTCTTC
CDR3aa: CASSRRQGAYNEQFF

v_gene: TRBV11-2
d_gene: .
abundance: .
j_gene: TRBJ1-2
CDR3nt: TGTGCCAGCAGCTTCCAGGGGTCGGCGGATGGCTACACCTTC
CDR3aa: CASSFQGSADGYTF

v_gene: TRBV5-6
d_gene: .
abundance: .
j_gene: TRBJ1-1
CDR3nt: TGTGCCAGCAGCTTGCGGACCCTTCATAAACAGTTTCACACTGAAGCTTTCTTT
CDR3aa: CASSLRTLHKQFHTEAFF

v_gene: TRBV14
d_gene: TRBD1
abundance: .
j_gene: TRBJ2-6
CDR3nt: TGTGCCAGCAGCCAAGTAACCGGGACAGCGCTGTCTGGGGCCAACGTCCTGACTTTC
CDR3aa: CASSQVTGTALSGANVLTF

v_gene: TRBV5-6
d_gene: .
abundance: .
j_gene: TRBJ1-5
CDR3nt: TGTGCCAGCAGCTTGGGTGGAAGCAATCAGCCCCAGCATTTT
CDR3aa: CASSLGGSNQPQHF

v_gene: TRBV6-5
d_gene: .
abundance: few
j_gene: TRBJ1-1
CDR3nt: TGTGCCAGCAGTCCCGGCGGCGGGTACACTGAAGCTTTCTTT
CDR3aa: CASSPGGGYTEAFF

v_gene: TRBV7-9
d_gene: TRBD2
abundance: .
j_gene: TRBJ2-7
CDR3nt: TGTGCCAGCAGCTCACTAGCGGGAGATCCCGAGCAGTACTTC
CDR3aa: CASSSLAGDPEQYF

v_gene: TRBV6-1
d_gene: TRBD1
abundance: .
j_gene: TRBJ1-1
CDR3nt: TGTGCCAGCAGACTACAGGGGCCAGGGGCTTTCTTT
CDR3aa: CASRLQGPGAFF

v_gene: TRBV19
d_gene: TRBD1
abundance: .
j_gene: TRBJ2-3
CDR3nt: TGTGCCAGTAGTATGATACAGGGGTACACAGATACGCAGTATTTT
CDR3aa: CASSMIQGYTDTQYF

v_gene: TRBV5-6
d_gene: TRBD1
abundance: .
j_gene: TRBJ1-5
CDR3nt: TGTGCCAGCAGCTCGAGGGACAGGGGGAAAAATCAGCCCCAGCATTTT
CDR3aa: CASSSRDRGKNQPQHF

v_gene: TRBV18
d_gene: .
abundance: .
j_gene: TRBJ2-7
CDR3nt: TGTGCCAGCTCACCTCAGGACAGTCCCGGGGGCGAGCAGTACTTC
CDR3aa: CASSPQDSPGGEQYF

v_gene: TRBV2
d_gene: .
abundance: .
j_gene: TRBJ1-6
CDR3nt: TGTGCCAGCAGTGATCAGGGGAATTCACCCCTCCACTTT
CDR3aa: CASSDQGNSPLHF

v_gene: TRBV5-8
d_gene: .
abundance: few
j_gene: TRBJ1-1
CDR3nt: TGTGCCAGCAGCTTGGCCGGTTCCAGACCCAACACTGAAGCTTTCTTT
CDR3aa: CASSLAGSRPNTEAFF

v_gene: TRBV11-2
d_gene: TRBD1
abundance: .
j_gene: TRBJ2-7
CDR3nt: TGTGCCAGCAGCGTGGGGACAGGCTACGAGCAGTACTTC
CDR3aa: CASSVGTGYEQYF

v_gene: TRBV9
d_gene: .
abundance: .
j_gene: TRBJ1-3
CDR3nt: TGTGCCAGCAGCGCCAGTGGACATGGTGGAAACACCATATATTTT
CDR3aa: CASSASGHGGNTIYF

v_gene: TRBV7-9
d_gene: .
abundance: .
j_gene: TRBJ1-5
CDR3nt: TGTGCCAGCAGCTTAGACAATCAGCCCCAGCATTTT
CDR3aa: CASSLDNQPQHF

v_gene: TRBV27
d_gene: TRBD1
abundance: .
j_gene: TRBJ1-4
CDR3nt: TGTGCCAGCAGTTCGCTAATGGACAGGGTGAATGAAAAACTGTTTTTT
CDR3aa: CASSSLMDRVNEKLFF

v_gene: TRBV27
d_gene: .
abundance: few
j_gene: TRBJ1-5
CDR3nt: TGTGCCAGCAGTCCCTTAGGTGTCAATCAGCCCCAGCATTTT
CDR3aa: CASSPLGVNQPQHF

v_gene: TRBV5-1
d_gene: .
abundance: .
j_gene: TRBJ2-5
CDR3nt: TGCGCCAGCAGGTGGGGGGACGGGGTACAAGAGACCCAGTACTTC
CDR3aa: CASRWGDGVQETQYF

v_gene: TRBV2
d_gene: .
abundance: .
j_gene: TRBJ1-5
CDR3nt: TGTGCCAGCAGTAGAAGCAGGGGAAACCAGCCCCAGCATTTT
CDR3aa: CASSRSRGNQPQHF

v_gene: TRBV5-6
d_gene: TRBD1
abundance: .
j_gene: TRBJ2-3
CDR3nt: TGTGCCAGCAGCTCCGGGACAGGGTGGGCAGATACGCAGTATTTT
CDR3aa: CASSSGTGWADTQYF

v_gene: TRBV6-6
d_gene: TRBD1
abundance: .
j_gene: TRBJ1-2
CDR3nt: TGTGCCAGCAGCAGCAGGGGGCTCGGCTATGGCTACACCTTC
CDR3aa: CASSSRGLGYGYTF

v_gene: TRBV6-6
d_gene: .
abundance: .
j_gene: TRBJ1-3
CDR3nt: TGTGCCAGCAGTTACCCCCTGAGCTCTGGAAACACCATATATTTT
CDR3aa: CASSYPLSSGNTIYF

v_gene: TRBV7-2
d_gene: .
abundance: once
j_gene: TRBJ2-7
CDR3nt: TGTGCCAGCAGCTCGGGTGGGTACTACGAGCAGTACTTC
CDR3aa: CASSSGGYYEQYF

v_gene: TRBV11-2
d_gene: TRBD1
abundance: few
j_gene: TRBJ2-7
CDR3nt: TGTGCCAGCAGCTTAGATTACAGGGGGCCCTACGAGCAGTACTTC
CDR3aa: CASSLDYRGPYEQYF

v_gene: TRBV19
d_gene: .
abundance: few
j_gene: TRBJ2-3
CDR3nt: TGTGCCAGTAGTAGGCTAGGCGCGGTAGATACGCAGTATTTT
CDR3aa: CASSRLGAVDTQYF